Presented here are 17 T cell receptor beta chains from one specimen sequenced in a study of blood T cell repertoires in COVID-19. Libraries were prepared by immunoSEQ multiplex PCR; TCRdb keeps only in-frame clonotypes and omits some of them. The data show under 250,000 clones, around four fifths seen once. Sequenced input: peripheral blood. The receptors were sampled from a man aged 25 to 40 who had recovered from COVID-19.

The chain uses TRBV5-6 and TRBJ2-3, with D perhaps matching TRBD2 (6 bases). CDR3 length: 14 residues. Trimming stripped 6 bases from V and 2 bases from J, with 13 bases between. Germline V gene lookup returns CDR1 SGHDT and CDR2 YYEEEE. The chain's CDR3 is CASTSILATDTQYF. The CDR3 DNA reads as TGTGCCAGCACCTCAATACTAGCCACAGATACGCAGTATTTT.

This chain uses TRBV12-5 with TRBJ1-4, with 9 bases lining up with TRBD1. The V gene's germline CDR1 is LGHNT and CDR2 FRNRAP. This CDR3 is 19 amino acids long. V shed 5 bases and J 8 bases; nucleotides not matched to a gene: 21. The CDR3 region is CASGQSSGTGFGVREKLFF. CDR3 DNA: TGTGCTAGTGGTCAATCCTCAGGGACAGGGTTCGGGGTGAGGGAAAAACTGTTTTTT.

This clone was recorded a few times. The V and J genes are TRBV6-5 and TRBJ1-5, with 8 bases fitting TRBD1. Trimming cost V 7 bases and J 1 base; bases outside gene matches: 6. CDR3 length equals 15 residues. Looked up from germline, CDR1 is MNHEY and CDR2 is SVGAGI. Here the CDR3 reads CASTGQGLSNQPQHF. The CDR3 DNA follows: TGTGCCAGCACAGGACAGGGTCTCAGCAATCAGCCCCAGCATTTT.

The V and J genes are TRBV10-3 and TRBJ2-1; D gene uncertain. The CDR3 sequence is 15 residues long. The V end was cut by 2 bases, the J end by 2 bases, with 10 bases between. From germline, CDR1 is ENHRY and CDR2 SYGVKD. The CDR3 bases are TGTGCCATCAGTGAGGTATCAGGAACCTACAATGAGCAGTTCTTC. This sequence encodes CAISEVSGTYNEQFF.

The gene calls are TRBV10-3 and TRBJ2-5; TRBD2 might be the D (6 bases). CDR3 length equals 14 residues. The V end was cut by 6 bases, the J end by 7 bases, with 18 bases between. Germline loops: CDR1 ENHRY, CDR2 SYGVKD. In nucleotides, the CDR3 is TGTGCCATCAGCCCCCAGACTAGTGGAGCGACCCAGTACTTC. Its protein product is CAISPQTSGATQYF.

The sample holds many counts of this clone. The chain links TRBV5-1 to TRBJ1-2; maybe TRBD1 (6 bases). The CDR3 covers 13 residues. In germline, CDR1 is SGHRS, CDR2 YFSETQ. V lost 4 bases and J lost 6, with 13 bases in between. CDR3 loop: CASSVQGGDGYTF. Written as DNA, the CDR3 is TGCGCCAGCAGCGTACAGGGTGGGGATGGCTACACCTTC.

A word on this clone: Other DNA sequences of this sample code for an identical CDR3. The chain has TRBV29-1 and TRBJ1-1; D is unresolved. This CDR3 comprises 11 residues. Germline V lookup: CDR1 SQVTM, CDR2 ANQGSEA. V was shortened by 5 bases and J by 0 bases, with 4 bases between the two germline ends. CDR3: CSVSMNTEAFF. In DNA form, the CDR3 reads TGCAGCGTTAGCATGAACACTGAAGCTTTCTTT.

This chain connects TRBV4-1 to TRBJ2-3; weak D call: TRBD2 (6 bases). Trimming pared 4 bases from V and 2 bases from J, leaving 13 bases between. The CDR3 length is 15 residues. The germline gives CDR1 MGHRA, CDR2 YSYEKL. The CDR3 coding sequence is TGCGCCAGCAGCCTGAGGGCGGGGTCCACAGATACGCAGTATTTT. Translation: CASSLRAGSTDTQYF.

V is TRBV3-1 (or the pseudogene TRBV3-2) and J is TRBJ2-6; 7 bases are a match to TRBD2. Germline V gene lookup returns CDR1 LGHDT and CDR2 YNNKEL (reference sequence). The CDR3 loop spans 18 amino acids. V shed 4 bases and J 4 bases; nucleotides not matched to a gene: 13. Written as DNA, the CDR3 is TGTGCCAGCAGCCCCACAGCGGGACGCAGATTCGGGGCCAACGTCCTGACTTTC. Protein sequence: CASSPTAGRRFGANVLTF.

This rearrangement joins TRBV7-9 to TRBJ2-1; 9 nucleotides line up with TRBD1. The CDR3 sequence is 22 residues long. Trimming cost V 7 bases and J 2 bases; bases outside gene matches: 27. CDR1 and CDR2 (germline): SEHNR, FQNEAQ (reference sequence). CDR3 nucleotides: TGTGCCAGCACCCGCCGGAATAAAAGGGGACAGGGTGCCAGTGCTACCTACAATGAGCAGTTCTTC. Translated: CASTRRNKRGQGASATYNEQFF.

The rearrangement links TRBV2 to TRBJ1-2; 8 positions match TRBD1. Trimming removed 5 bases from V and 4 bases from J; junction bases left unmatched: 9. CDR1 and CDR2 (germline): SNHLY, FYNNEI. The CDR3 spans 15 residues. As DNA, the CDR3 is TGTGCCAGCAGTCTAAGGACAGGGTGGCCCTATGGCTACACCTTC. This sequence encodes CASSLRTGWPYGYTF.

This clone was seen a single time. Other DNA sequences of this sample code for an identical CDR3. The chain carries TRBV19 and TRBJ2-7; D gene unclear. The CDR3 covers 13 residues. Trimming left V 3 bases short and J 0 bases short, with 6 bases between. Germline CDR1 is LNHDA and CDR2 is SQIVND (reference sequence). The CDR3: CASSIASSYEQYF. The DNA of the CDR3 is TGTGCCAGTAGTATCGCCAGCTCCTACGAGCAGTACTTC. Looking up the rest from reference TRBV19 and TRBJ2-7 gives the full variable domain: DGGITQSPKYLFRKEGQNVTLSCEQNLNHDAMYWYRQDPGQGLRLIYYSQIVNDFQKGDIAEGYSVSREKKESFPLTVTSAQKNPTAFYLCASSIASSYEQYFGPGTRLTVT.

J is TRBJ2-5 and V is TRBV19; D might be TRBD2 (5 bases). The V gene lost 4 bases and the J gene lost 5 bases, with 11 bases spanning the gap. The CDR3 covers 13 residues. Germline CDR1 LNHDA, CDR2 SQIVND (reference sequence). In nucleotides, the CDR3 is TGTGCCAGTAGTAATTCCCAGCGGGAGACCCAGTACTTC. Protein sequence: CASSNSQRETQYF. Based on the CDR3 plus reference TRBV19 and TRBJ2-5, the full variable domain is DGGITQSPKYLFRKEGQNVTLSCEQNLNHDAMYWYRQDPGQGLRLIYYSQIVNDFQKGDIAEGYSVSREKKESFPLTVTSAQKNPTAFYLCASSNSQRETQYFGPGTRLLVL.

The chain joins TRBV28 to TRBJ2-5; 7 bases line up with TRBD2. J was trimmed by 4 bases and V by 6 bases; bases with no gene match: 5. The CDR3 has 13 amino acids. Germline V gives CDR1 MDHEN, CDR2 SYDVKM. The CDR3: CASRWGGSETQYF. In nucleotides, the CDR3 is TGTGCCAGCAGGTGGGGGGGGTCAGAGACCCAGTACTTC.

This chain uses TRBV19 with TRBJ2-7, with TRBD1 as a possible D gene (6 bases). V lost 6 bases to trimming and J lost 5 bases, with 11 bases between them. CDR3 length: 12 amino acids. Germline-derived CDR1 and CDR2 are LNHDA and SQIVND (reference sequence). The chain's CDR3 is CASSSQGHEQYF. DNA for the CDR3: TGTGCCAGTAGCTCACAGGGCCACGAGCAGTACTTC.

This chain links TRBV18 with TRBJ1-1, with 9 bases that match TRBD1. J gave up 5 bases and V 6 bases, and 10 bases lay outside the gene matches. CDR3 length: 15 amino acids. CDR1 is KGHSH and CDR2 is LQKENI in the germline V gene. In nucleotides, the CDR3 is TGTGCCAGCTCTCCCGGGGACAGGGCTGGAACTGAAGCTTTCTTT. Residues: CASSPGDRAGTEAFF.

The chain uses TRBV5-1 and TRBJ2-7; tentatively, D is TRBD2 (7 bases). Per germline, CDR1 SGHRS and CDR2 YFSETQ. This CDR3 has 15 amino acids. Deletions cut 4 bases from V and 3 bases from J, with 17 bases between. Written as DNA, the CDR3 is TGCGCCAGCAGCCCGGGGGGCAGCGGATACTACGAGCAGTACGTC. It codes for CASSPGGSGYYEQYV.